Following are 2 T cell receptor beta chains from one sample sequenced in a study of CD8 T cells in ankylosing spondylitis (dated by TCRdb to about 2017). Libraries were made using 5' RACE. The instrument given in TCRdb is Illumina HiSeq 2500. The public sequencing data were trimmed at Q25 with fastp and processed into clonotypes with MiXCR by TCRdb, which kept only in-frame beta chains. CDR3 protein duplicates are merged, each entry listing the most common genes and DNA. The sample has about 92,000 distinct CDR3 sequences on record, around 9.4% of them singletons. The ten largest clones take up roughly 5.5% of the sample. Input material: blood, either unsorted or a sorted T cell fraction (not recorded which). These receptors all come from a male donor with ankylosing spondylitis or in good health (not recorded which).

The sample holds many counts of this clonotype. The junction differs from germline at one of its ends, possibly a read error. The chain employs TRBV5-8 and TRBJ2-3; 14 nucleotides align to TRBD2. Germline CDR1 SGHTS, CDR2 YDEGEE. The CDR3 loop spans 18 amino acids. The CDR3 loop is CASRLGLAGAISTDTQYF. The CDR3 nucleotides are TGTGCCAGCAGGTTGGGACTAGCGGGGGCCATTAGCACAGATACGCAGTATTTT.

This clonotype was observed many times. CDR3 protein: CASSTPGTNYYEQYF. CDR3 bases: TGTGCCAGCAGTACACCCGGGACTAACTACTACGAGCAGTACTTC. The rearrangement joins TRBV28 to TRBJ2-7, with 7 bases lining up with TRBD2. The ends lost 5 bases at V and 3 bases at J; junction bases unmatched: 10. CDR3 length: 15 amino acids. Germline V lookup: CDR1 MDHEN, CDR2 SYDVKM.